This is a list of T cell receptor beta chains from one sample in a study of radiotherapy plus CTLA-4 blockade in lung cancer. The method was immunoSEQ multiplex PCR; TCRdb's version includes in-frame clones alone and lacks a portion of them. The sample includes around 30,000 clones, under 85% of them seen just once. Sequencing used peripheral blood, obtained from a patient treated with radiotherapy plus ipilimumab. Receptor source: a human donor with non-small cell lung cancer that progressed on radiotherapy plus ipilimumab. CDR3s include the opening cysteine and the closing phenylalanine or tryptophan. Fields, in order: V gene, clone size, J gene, D gene, CDR3 DNA, CDR3 protein. A D gene is named only where the DNA matches it firmly. Only part of the rows carry a size: once, few, many, or a class if the clone is expanded.

>TRBV2|few|TRBJ1-2|.
TGTGCCAGCAGTGAGTCCAGGGACTATGGCTACACCTTC
CASSESRDYGYTF
>TRBV20-1|.|TRBJ1-2|.
TGCAGTGAGACTCTTGGCTACACCTTC
CSETLGYTF
>TRBV7-2|.|TRBJ1-4|TRBD1
TGTGCCAGCAGCCCGACAGGGGGCAGGGAAAAACTGTTTTTT
CASSPTGGREKLFF
>TRBV6-5|.|TRBJ1-1|TRBD1
TGTGCCAGCAGTTACTCGACAGGGGGCTTCACTGAAGCTTTCTTT
CASSYSTGGFTEAFF
>TRBV7-9|many|TRBJ2-7|.
TGTGCCAGCAGCCTGGGACCGAACTACGAGCAGTACTTC
CASSLGPNYEQYF
>TRBV5-1|.|TRBJ2-7|.
TGCGCCAGCAGCTTGGGACGGAACTACGAGCAGTACTTC
CASSLGRNYEQYF
>TRBV5-4|.|TRBJ2-7|.
TGTGCCAGCAGCTTAGGGGACGGGTCCTACGAGCAGTACTTC
CASSLGDGSYEQYF
>TRBV28|.|TRBJ2-3|.
TGTGCCAGCAGATACTTAACAGGGCCTGGCACAGATACGCAGTATTTT
CASRYLTGPGTDTQYF
>TRBV6-5|once|TRBJ1-1|TRBD1
TGTGCCAGCAGAGGGGACAGGGGGATTTACACTGAAGCTTTCTTT
CASRGDRGIYTEAFF
>TRBV5-1|.|TRBJ1-1|.
TGCGCCAGCAGCTTGAATGGCAGGAACACTGAAGCTTTCTTT
CASSLNGRNTEAFF
>TRBV28|.|TRBJ1-2|TRBD1
TGTGCCAGCAGTGCCGTGACAGGGACTACTTGGGATGGCTACACCTTC
CASSAVTGTTWDGYTF
>TRBV7-2|.|TRBJ2-1|TRBD2
TGTGCCAGCAGCTTAGCGCTCCGACTAGCGGGGGGCAATGAGCAGTTCTTC
CASSLALRLAGGNEQFF
>TRBV7-3|.|TRBJ2-5|.
TGTGCCAGCAGCTCGTCGGGAGTCCAAGAGACCCAGTACTTC
CASSSSGVQETQYF
>TRBV11-2|.|TRBJ1-1|.
TGTGCCAGCAGCTTAACCTCGATAGGAGCTTTCTTT
CASSLTSIGAFF
>TRBV19|.|TRBJ2-2|TRBD1
TGTGCCAGTAGTCTGGGACAGGGAAACACCGGGGAGCTGTTTTTT
CASSLGQGNTGELFF
>TRBV19|few|TRBJ1-6|.
TGTGCCAGCTCCTCCTTGGGGGATTCACCCCTCCACTTT
CASSSLGDSPLHF
>TRBV28|.|TRBJ1-6|TRBD1
TGTGCCAGCAGTTTGGGGGACAGGGTCAATTCACCCCTCCACTTT
CASSLGDRVNSPLHF
>TRBV9|once|TRBJ2-1|.
TGTGCCAGCAGCGTACTGGGGGGTGAGAATGAGCAGTTCTTC
CASSVLGGENEQFF